This TCR beta chain came from a study of blood T cells in healthy people across ages. The CDR3 has 15 amino acids. The germline V and J ends were trimmed by 3 bases and 0 bases, with 11 bases remaining between them. From germline, CDR1 is PRHDT and CDR2 FYEKMQ (reference sequence). The table lists this clonotype with a few counts. Its matching antigen is unknown. Using a J-beta primer mix together with a sample-barcoded 5' primer, a second PCR was run for about 7 to 12 cycles. A tag from a template-switch adaptor with 12 random nucleotides marked each cDNA molecule. TCRdb re-analysed the 5' RACE reads in MiXCR, keeping a single row per CDR3 protein. Among under 1 million distinct CDR3 sequences listed, under 45% were seen once. Points from the study as a whole: There were more naive CD4+ cells and higher diversity in long-lived donors than in aged donors. Older age coincided with a roughly linear decline in TCR beta diversity per million T cells. It was not possible, with unsorted PBMCs, to conclusively compare naive and antigen-experienced cells.

This receptor was obtained from a man aged 60-69 years in good health. The chain uses TRBV13 and TRBJ1-1, with D perhaps TRBD1 (5 bases). The specimen was blood. The CDR3 region is CASSFPQGVNTEAFF. CDR3 DNA sequence: TGTGCCAGCAGCTTTCCGCAGGGAGTGAACACTGAAGCTTTCTTT.